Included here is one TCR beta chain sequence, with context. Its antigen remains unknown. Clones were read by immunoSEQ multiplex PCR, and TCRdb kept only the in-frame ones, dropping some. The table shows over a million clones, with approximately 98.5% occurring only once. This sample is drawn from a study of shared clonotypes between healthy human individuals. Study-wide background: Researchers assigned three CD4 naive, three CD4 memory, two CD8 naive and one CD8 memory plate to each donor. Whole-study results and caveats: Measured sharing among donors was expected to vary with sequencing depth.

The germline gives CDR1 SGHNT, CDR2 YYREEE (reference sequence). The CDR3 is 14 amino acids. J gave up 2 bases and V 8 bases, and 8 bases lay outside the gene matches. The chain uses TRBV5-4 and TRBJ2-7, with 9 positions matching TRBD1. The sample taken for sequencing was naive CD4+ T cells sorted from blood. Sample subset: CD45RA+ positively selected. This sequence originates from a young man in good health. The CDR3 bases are TGTGCCAGTGGTTCCCGGGACAGGGCCTACGAGCAGTACTTC. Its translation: CASGSRDRAYEQYF.